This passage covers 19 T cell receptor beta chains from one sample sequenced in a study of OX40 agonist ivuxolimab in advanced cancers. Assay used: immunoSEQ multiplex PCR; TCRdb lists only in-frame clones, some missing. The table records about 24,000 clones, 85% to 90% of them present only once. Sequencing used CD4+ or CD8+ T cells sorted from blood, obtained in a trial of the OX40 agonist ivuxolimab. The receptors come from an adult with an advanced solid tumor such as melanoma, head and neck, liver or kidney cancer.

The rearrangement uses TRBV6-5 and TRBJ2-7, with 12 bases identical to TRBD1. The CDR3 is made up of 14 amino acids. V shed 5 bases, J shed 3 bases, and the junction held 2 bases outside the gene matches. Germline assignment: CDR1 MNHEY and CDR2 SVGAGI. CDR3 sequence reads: CASSRDRGLYEQYF. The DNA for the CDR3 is TGTGCCAGCAGTCGGGACAGGGGGCTCTACGAGCAGTACTTC.

CDR3 sequence: CASSLQASGGYEQYF. The CDR3 DNA follows: TGTGCCAGCAGTTTACAGGCTAGCGGGGGTTACGAGCAGTACTTC. V and J are TRBV27 and TRBJ2-7, with 10 bases lining up with TRBD2. Germline CDR1 and CDR2: MNHEY and SMNVEV (reference sequence). The junction had 5 bases not matched to a gene; V was cut back by 2 bases and J by 4 bases. This CDR3 spans 15 amino acids.

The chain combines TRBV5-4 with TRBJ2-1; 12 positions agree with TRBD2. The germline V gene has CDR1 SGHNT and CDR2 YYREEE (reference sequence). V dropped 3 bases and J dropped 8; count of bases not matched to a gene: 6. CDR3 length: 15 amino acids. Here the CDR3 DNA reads TGTGCCAGCAGCTCGTCTAGCGGGAGGGCCTATGAGCAGTTCTTC. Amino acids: CASSSSSGRAYEQFF.

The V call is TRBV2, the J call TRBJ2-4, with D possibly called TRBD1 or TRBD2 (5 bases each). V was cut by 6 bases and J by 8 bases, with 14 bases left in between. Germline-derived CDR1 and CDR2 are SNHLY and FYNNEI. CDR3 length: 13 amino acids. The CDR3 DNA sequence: TGTGCCAGCAGCTCCGTGGGACGGGACATTCAGTACTTC. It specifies CASSSVGRDIQYF. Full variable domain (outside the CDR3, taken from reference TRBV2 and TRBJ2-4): EPEVTQTPSHQVTQMGQEVILRCVPISNHLYFYWYRQILGQKVEFLVSFYNNEISEKSEIFDDQFSVERPDGSNFTLKIRSTKLEDSAMYFCASSSVGRDIQYFGAGTRLSVL.

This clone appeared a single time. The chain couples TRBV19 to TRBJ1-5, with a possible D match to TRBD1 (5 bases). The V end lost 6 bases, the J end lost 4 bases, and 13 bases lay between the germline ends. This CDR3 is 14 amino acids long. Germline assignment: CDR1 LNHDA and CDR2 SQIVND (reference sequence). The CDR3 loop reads CASSWQGGNQPQHF. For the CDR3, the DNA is TGTGCCAGTAGCTGGCAGGGCGGGAATCAGCCCCAGCATTTT.

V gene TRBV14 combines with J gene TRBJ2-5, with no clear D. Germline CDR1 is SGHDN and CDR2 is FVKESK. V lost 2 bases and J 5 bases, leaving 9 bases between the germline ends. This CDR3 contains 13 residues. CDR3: CASSQLAVETQYF. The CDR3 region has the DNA TGTGCCAGCAGCCAACTCGCAGTGGAGACCCAGTACTTC.

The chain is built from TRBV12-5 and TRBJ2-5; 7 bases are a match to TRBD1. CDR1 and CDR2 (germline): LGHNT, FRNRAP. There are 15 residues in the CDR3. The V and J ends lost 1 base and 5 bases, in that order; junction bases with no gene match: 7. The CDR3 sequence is CASGLEQGMSETQYF. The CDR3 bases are TGTGCTAGTGGTTTGGAACAGGGGATGAGCGAGACCCAGTACTTC.

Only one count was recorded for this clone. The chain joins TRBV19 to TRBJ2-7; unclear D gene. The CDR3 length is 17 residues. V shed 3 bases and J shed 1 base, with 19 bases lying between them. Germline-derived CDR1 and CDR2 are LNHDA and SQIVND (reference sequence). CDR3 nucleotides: TGTGCCAGTAGTATCCTCGTCGGTCCGGACGGTTCCTACGAGCAGTACTTC. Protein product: CASSILVGPDGSYEQYF.

The CDR3 DNA follows: TGTGCCAGCTCACCGGATATTGGGGGCGATGGGACTGAAGCTTTCTTT. Its protein product is CASSPDIGGDGTEAFF. The gene calls are TRBV18 and TRBJ1-1; weak D call: TRBD1 (6 bases). The V gene's germline CDR1 is KGHSH and CDR2 LQKENI. Between the trimmed V and J ends, which lost 3 bases and 5 bases, there was a span of 19 bases. The CDR3 is made up of 16 amino acids.

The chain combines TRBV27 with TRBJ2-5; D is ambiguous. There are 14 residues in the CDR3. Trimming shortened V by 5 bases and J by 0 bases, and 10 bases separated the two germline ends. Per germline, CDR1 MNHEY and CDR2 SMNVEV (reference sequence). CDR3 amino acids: CASSPSAHQETQYF. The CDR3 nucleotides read TGTGCCAGCAGTCCATCTGCCCACCAAGAGACCCAGTACTTC.

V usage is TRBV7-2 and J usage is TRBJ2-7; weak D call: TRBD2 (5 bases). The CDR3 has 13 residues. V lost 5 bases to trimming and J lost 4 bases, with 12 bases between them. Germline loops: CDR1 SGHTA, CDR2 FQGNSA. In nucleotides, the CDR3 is TGTGCCAGCAGCCCAGAGCGGTTTTACGAGCAGTACTTC. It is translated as CASSPERFYEQYF.

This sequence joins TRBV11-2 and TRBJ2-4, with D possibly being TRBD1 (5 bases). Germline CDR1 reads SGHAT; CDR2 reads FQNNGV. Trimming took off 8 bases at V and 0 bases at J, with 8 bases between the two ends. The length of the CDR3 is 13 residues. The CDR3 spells CASRQLAKNIQYF. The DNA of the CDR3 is TGTGCCAGCCGACAGCTAGCCAAAAACATTCAGTACTTC.

The CDR3 coding sequence is TGTGCCAGCAGCTTGCTTGGTGGGTTCTATGGCTACACCTTC. As protein: CASSLLGGFYGYTF. The genes are TRBV5-8 and TRBJ1-2; D uncertain. The germline V and J ends were trimmed by 1 base and 4 bases, with 11 bases remaining between them. Germline assignment: CDR1 SGHTS and CDR2 YDEGEE. The CDR3 is made up of 14 amino acids.

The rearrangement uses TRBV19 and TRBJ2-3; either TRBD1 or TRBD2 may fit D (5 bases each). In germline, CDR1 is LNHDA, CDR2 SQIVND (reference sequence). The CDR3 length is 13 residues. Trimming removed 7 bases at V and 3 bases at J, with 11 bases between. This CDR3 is CASKGPGTDTQYF. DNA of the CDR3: TGTGCCAGTAAGGGACCGGGTACAGATACGCAGTATTTT.

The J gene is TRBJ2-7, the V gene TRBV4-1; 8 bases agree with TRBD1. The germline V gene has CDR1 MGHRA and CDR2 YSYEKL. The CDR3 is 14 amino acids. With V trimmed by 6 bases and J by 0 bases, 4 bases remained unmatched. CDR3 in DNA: TGCGCCAGCAGTCCCGACAGGGGCTCCTACGAGCAGTACTTC. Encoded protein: CASSPDRGSYEQYF.

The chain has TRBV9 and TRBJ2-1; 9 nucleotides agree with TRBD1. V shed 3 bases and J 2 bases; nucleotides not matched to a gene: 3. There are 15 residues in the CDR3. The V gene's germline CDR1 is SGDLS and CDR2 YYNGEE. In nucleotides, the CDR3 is TGTGCCAGCAGCGACGGGACAGGGCCCTACAATGAGCAGTTCTTC. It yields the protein CASSDGTGPYNEQFF.

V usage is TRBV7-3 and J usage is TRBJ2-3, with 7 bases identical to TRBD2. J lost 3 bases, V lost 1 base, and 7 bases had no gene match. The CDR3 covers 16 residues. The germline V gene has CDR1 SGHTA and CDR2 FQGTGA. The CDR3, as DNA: TGTGCCAGCAGCTTAAAGGGTAGCGGGCTTACAGATACGCAGTATTTT. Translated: CASSLKGSGLTDTQYF.

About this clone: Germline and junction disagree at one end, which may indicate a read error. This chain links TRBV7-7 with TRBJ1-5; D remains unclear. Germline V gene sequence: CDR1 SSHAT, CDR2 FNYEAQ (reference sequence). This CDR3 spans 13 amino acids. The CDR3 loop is CASSLTANQPQHF. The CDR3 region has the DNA TGTGCTAGCAGCTTAACGGCTAATCAGCCCCAGCATTTT.

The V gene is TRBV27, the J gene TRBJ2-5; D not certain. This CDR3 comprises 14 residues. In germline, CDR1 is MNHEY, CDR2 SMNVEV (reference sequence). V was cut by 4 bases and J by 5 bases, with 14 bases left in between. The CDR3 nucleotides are TGTGCCAGCAGTTCACCCCGGTTCCGGGAGACCCAGTACTTC. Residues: CASSSPRFRETQYF.